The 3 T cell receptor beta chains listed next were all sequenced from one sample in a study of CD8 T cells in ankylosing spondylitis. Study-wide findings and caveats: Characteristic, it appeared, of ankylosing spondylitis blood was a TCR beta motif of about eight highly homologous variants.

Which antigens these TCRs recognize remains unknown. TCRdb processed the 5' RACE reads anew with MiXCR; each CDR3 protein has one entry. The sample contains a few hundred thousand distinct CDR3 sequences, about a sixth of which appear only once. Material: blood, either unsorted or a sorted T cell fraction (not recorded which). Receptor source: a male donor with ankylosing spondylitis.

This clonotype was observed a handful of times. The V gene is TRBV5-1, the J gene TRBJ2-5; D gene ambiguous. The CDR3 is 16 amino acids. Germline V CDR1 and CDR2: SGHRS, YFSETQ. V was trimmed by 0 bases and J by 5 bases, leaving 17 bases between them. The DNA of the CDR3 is TGCGCCAGCAGCTTGGATCCAGTAGCCGTGCGGGAGACCCAGTACTTC. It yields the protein CASSLDPVAVRETQYF.

The CDR3 here is CASSAGQVIYNEQFF. The CDR3 DNA follows: TGTGCCAGCAGTGCGGGACAGGTGATCTACAATGAGCAGTTCTTC. This chain connects TRBV6-1 to TRBJ2-1, with 8 bases that match TRBD1. Germline trimming cut 4 bases from V and 3 bases from J; bases unmatched to any gene: 5. This CDR3 region has 15 residues. Germline CDR1 reads MNHNS; CDR2 reads SASEGT.

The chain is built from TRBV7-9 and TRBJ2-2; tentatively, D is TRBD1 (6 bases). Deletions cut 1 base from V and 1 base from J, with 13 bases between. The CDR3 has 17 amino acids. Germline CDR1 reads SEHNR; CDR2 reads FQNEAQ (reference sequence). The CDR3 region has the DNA TGTGCCAGCAGCTTAGAAACAGGGTTGGTGAACACCGGGGAGCTGTTTTTT. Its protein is CASSLETGLVNTGELFF.